One sample yielded the 23 T cell receptor beta chains listed below, sequenced in a study of identical twins. MiXCR, applied by TCRdb to the 5' RACE reads, yields one record per CDR3 protein. The sample consists of under 300,000 distinct CDR3 sequences, about 9% of them appearing once. In addition, the sample was reused for a study of yellow fever vaccine responses in identical twins.

The sample comprised CD8+ T cells sorted from blood. The receptors shown here come from a woman under 30 in good health.

A few counts support this clonotype. The J gene is TRBJ2-7, the V gene TRBV4-1; TRBD1 agrees at 7 bases. Germline CDR1 reads MGHRA; CDR2 reads YSYEKL. The CDR3 runs to 15 residues. V was pared by 4 bases and J by 3 bases, with 9 bases of the junction left unmatched. In DNA, the CDR3 is TGCGCCAGCAGCCGACAGACAGGGTCGGGCTACGAGCAGTACTTC. Translation: CASSRQTGSGYEQYF.

This clonotype was detected only a few times. The V and J genes are TRBV18 and TRBJ2-7, with D perhaps given as TRBD1 or TRBD2 (6 bases each). Between the trimmed V and J ends, which lost 6 bases and 4 bases, there was a span of 16 bases. CDR3 length: 14 amino acids. Looked up from germline, CDR1 is KGHSH and CDR2 is LQKENI. Here the CDR3 reads CASSSTGADYEQYF. The CDR3 DNA follows: TGTGCCAGCTCGTCTACGGGGGCGGATTACGAGCAGTACTTC.

This clonotype has at least ten counts. The rearrangement joins TRBV7-9 to TRBJ2-7; D not certain. Trimming stripped 1 base from V and 3 bases from J, with 10 bases between. The CDR3 totals 14 residues. The germline CDR1 and CDR2 sequences are SEHNR and FQNEAQ (reference sequence). The CDR3 region has the DNA TGTGCCAGCAGCTTAGTAGTAGGTAACTACGAGCAGTACTTC. It codes for CASSLVVGNYEQYF. Looking up the rest from reference TRBV7-9 and TRBJ2-7 gives the full variable domain: DTGVSQNPRHKITKRGQNVTFRCDPISEHNRLYWYRQTLGQGPEFLTYFQNEAQLEKSRLLSDRFSAERPKGSFSTLEIQRTEQGDSAMYLCASSLVVGNYEQYFGPGTRLTVT.

This clonotype was counted at least ten times. The chain combines TRBV7-3 with TRBJ2-7; 8 positions match TRBD1. V lost 1 base, J lost 3 bases, and 5 bases stayed unmatched. Germline V lookup: CDR1 SGHTA, CDR2 FQGTGA. This CDR3 comprises 15 residues. In DNA, the CDR3 is TGTGCCAGCAGCTTAATTCCAGGGGGCGTCTACGAGCAGTACTTC. It translates to CASSLIPGGVYEQYF.

A note on this clonotype: This clone may be a read error of a much larger clone one base away. The CDR3 DNA follows: TGCGCCAGCAGCTTCAGGACAGAGGTGGATGAGCAGTTCTTC. Its translation: CASSFRTEVDEQFF. This chain links TRBV5-1 with TRBJ2-1; D may be TRBD1 (6 bases). V dropped 2 bases and J dropped 8 bases, with 14 bases sitting between them. The V gene's germline CDR1 is SGHRS and CDR2 YFSETQ. The CDR3 totals 14 residues.

The table lists this clonotype with a count of one. The rearrangement uses TRBV11-2 and TRBJ2-1; 8 bases are a match to TRBD2. From germline, CDR1 is SGHAT and CDR2 FQNNGV. The junction had 18 bases not matched to a gene; V was cut back by 4 bases and J by 7 bases. This CDR3 has 18 residues. The CDR3 sequence is CASSYHSKRGGRGNEQFF. Written as DNA, the CDR3 is TGTGCCAGCAGCTATCACAGTAAACGGGGGGGGAGAGGAAATGAGCAGTTCTTC.

The V call is TRBV27, the J call TRBJ1-5, with unresolved D. V was shortened by 6 bases and J by 3 bases, with 6 bases between the two germline ends. This CDR3 contains 12 residues. Germline values: CDR1 MNHEY, CDR2 SMNVEV (reference sequence). CDR3 coding DNA: TGTGCCAGCAGCCCTGCCAATCAGCCCCAGCATTTT. Amino acids: CASSPANQPQHF.

In its sample, this clonotype was seen many times. V and J are TRBV16 and TRBJ1-3; tentative D call: TRBD1 (6 bases). The CDR3 is made up of 15 amino acids. CDR1 is KGHSY and CDR2 is FQNENV in the germline V gene. Between the trimmed V and J ends, which lost 0 bases and 2 bases, there was a span of 8 bases. CDR3 region: CASSQSQGPGNTIYF. In nucleotides, the CDR3 is TGTGCCAGCAGCCAATCCCAGGGGCCTGGAAACACCATATATTTT.

This clonotype has more than one count but fewer than ten. This sequence joins TRBV20-1 and TRBJ2-1, with 12 bases aligning to TRBD2. This CDR3 contains 19 residues. Germline values: CDR1 DFQATT, CDR2 SNEGSKA (reference sequence). Trimming took 0 bases from V and 1 from J; bases not matched to a gene: 10. CDR3 protein: CSARDLTGLAGFSYNEQFF. The CDR3 DNA is TGCAGTGCTAGAGACTTGACGGGACTAGCGGGTTTTTCCTACAATGAGCAGTTCTTC.

This clonotype has ten or more counts. This sequence joins TRBV4-3 and TRBJ2-5; possibly TRBD1 for D (6 bases). Germline V gene lookup returns CDR1 LGHNA and CDR2 YSLEER. Trimming cost V 0 bases and J 5 bases, with 10 bases left between them. The CDR3 is 14 residues long. CDR3 nucleotides: TGCGCCAGCAGCCAAGAAAACAGGGCGGAGACCCAGTACTTC. Translation gives CASSQENRAETQYF.

This clonotype has just a few counts. CDR3 nucleotides: TGTGCCAGCAGCACGGGGTCGAGTCCCTACGAGCAGTACTTC. It is translated as CASSTGSSPYEQYF. This chain uses TRBV5-6 with TRBJ2-7; D may be TRBD2 (5 bases). The CDR3 spans 14 residues. CDR1 SGHDT and CDR2 YYEEEE come from the germline V gene. Deletions cut 4 bases from V and 2 bases from J, with 13 bases between.

In this sample, this clonotype turned up a few times. The chain joins TRBV24-1 to TRBJ2-3; possible D gene TRBD2, 6 bases. The CDR3 has 14 residues. Trimming stripped 5 bases from V and 5 bases from J, with 13 bases between. CDR1 is KGHDR, CDR2 SFDVKD, per germline. The CDR3 DNA is TGTGCCACCAGTGGCAGGTCGGGGGTAGATACGCAGTATTTT. Its translation is CATSGRSGVDTQYF.

Only a few counts were recorded for this clonotype. The chain employs TRBV6-1 and TRBJ2-7; D not resolved. The CDR3 sequence is 14 residues long. The germline gives CDR1 MNHNS, CDR2 SASEGT. The V gene lost 8 bases and the J gene lost 0 bases, with 14 bases spanning the gap. CDR3 loop: CASGKTTYSYEQYF. The CDR3, as DNA: TGTGCCAGCGGAAAAACTACTTACTCCTACGAGCAGTACTTC.

This clonotype was seen ten or more times. V gene TRBV29-1 combines with J gene TRBJ2-2; 7 nucleotides match TRBD2. From germline, CDR1 is SQVTM and CDR2 ANQGSEA. There are 15 residues in the CDR3. V was pared by 4 bases and J by 3 bases, with 8 bases of the junction left unmatched. In nucleotides, the CDR3 is TGCAGCGTTGTAAGCGGGGAATTGGACACCGGGGAGCTGTTTTTT. Amino acids: CSVVSGELDTGELFF.

CDR3: CAISEIVLGTSGNEQFF. CDR3 sequence (DNA): TGTGCCATCAGTGAGATAGTTTTGGGTACTAGCGGGAATGAGCAGTTCTTC. The chain has TRBV10-3 and TRBJ2-1; 9 bases fit TRBD2. V lost 2 bases, J lost 7 bases, and 12 bases stayed unmatched. The CDR3 sequence is 17 residues long. The germline gives CDR1 ENHRY, CDR2 SYGVKD.

This clonotype was seen many times. This sequence joins TRBV2 and TRBJ1-1, with TRBD1 as a possible D gene (6 bases). Germline V gene sequence: CDR1 SNHLY, CDR2 FYNNEI. This CDR3 is 14 amino acids long. V lost 3 bases to trimming and J lost 4 bases, with 12 bases between them. Here the CDR3 DNA reads TGTGCCAGCAGTGAGACAGGTTGGAGCACTGAAGCTTTCTTT. Translated, it gives CASSETGWSTEAFF.

This clonotype was found once. This sequence joins TRBV27 and TRBJ2-7, with D possibly matching TRBD2 (6 bases). Trimming pared 3 bases from V and 2 bases from J, leaving 14 bases between. The CDR3 has 15 amino acids. Germline CDR1 reads MNHEY; CDR2 reads SMNVEV (reference sequence). The CDR3 here is CASSFDGGAPYEQYF. The CDR3 nucleotides are TGTGCCAGCAGTTTCGATGGCGGGGCCCCCTACGAGCAGTACTTC.

The chain joins TRBV9 to TRBJ1-2; D is possibly TRBD1 (6 bases). The ends were cut back, 0 bases at V and 6 bases at J, with 12 bases in the middle. The CDR3 runs to 14 residues. Germline CDR1 is SGDLS and CDR2 is YYNGEE. Written as DNA, the CDR3 is TGTGCCAGCAGCGTAGAAGGGGGATTTGATGGCTACACCTTC. It is translated as CASSVEGGFDGYTF. The full variable domain, completed using reference TRBV9 and TRBJ1-2, is DSGVTQTPKHLITATGQRVTLRCSPRSGDLSVYWYQQSLDQGLQFLIQYYNGEERAKGNILERFSAQQFPDLHSELNLSSLELGDSALYFCASSVEGGFDGYTFGSGTRLTVV.

The chain recombines TRBV4-2 with TRBJ2-7; a possible D gene is TRBD1 (5 bases). CDR1 LGHNA and CDR2 YNFKEQ come from the germline V gene. The CDR3 contains 15 residues. Deletions cut 0 bases from V and 2 bases from J, with 11 bases between. The CDR3: CASSQDDSAAYEQYF. The DNA for the CDR3 is TGTGCCAGCAGCCAAGATGACAGTGCTGCCTACGAGCAGTACTTC.

The chain combines TRBV6-2 or TRBV6-3 with TRBJ2-3; 8 nucleotides align to TRBD1. The CDR3 consists of 15 residues. Germline assignment: CDR1 MNHEY and CDR2 SVGEGT. V lost 5 bases, J lost 2 bases, and 6 bases stayed unmatched. CDR3 region: CASSQTRGLTDTQYF. The CDR3 DNA is TGTGCCAGCAGTCAAACCAGGGGGCTCACAGATACGCAGTATTTT.

V and J are TRBV11-2 and TRBJ2-3; D is uncertain. The CDR3 totals 15 residues. Between the trimmed V and J ends, which lost 2 bases and 4 bases, there was a span of 13 bases. The germline V gene has CDR1 SGHAT and CDR2 FQNNGV. The CDR3 nucleotides are TGTGCCAGCAGCTTAAGCAGGCGCCGAGCAGATACGCAGTATTTT. Protein product: CASSLSRRRADTQYF.

This clonotype was seen at least ten times. V and J are TRBV27 and TRBJ2-3; no clear D gene. This CDR3 has 15 residues. Trimming took off 1 base at V and 4 bases at J, with 12 bases between the two ends. Germline CDR1 reads MNHEY; CDR2 reads SMNVEV (reference sequence). CDR3: CASSLFRVGADTQYF. In DNA, the CDR3 is TGTGCCAGCAGTTTATTCCGGGTTGGGGCAGATACGCAGTATTTT.

The chain has TRBV20-1 and TRBJ2-3; TRBD1 might be the D (6 bases). CDR1 and CDR2 from the germline V gene are DFQATT and SNEGSKA (reference sequence). V lost 3 bases, J lost 5 bases, and 21 bases lay in between. The CDR3 totals 16 residues. CDR3 sequence: CSARGVYREEGDTQYF. CDR3 in DNA: TGCAGTGCTAGGGGGGTTTACAGGGAAGAGGGAGATACGCAGTATTTT.